This TCR beta chain appears in the sequencing data of a study of patients and donors after allogeneic stem cell transplantation. TCRdb reprocessed the RT-PCR reads with MiXCR, giving one entry per CDR3 protein. The repertoire consists of 200,000 to 250,000 distinct CDR3 sequences, with roughly 13% occurring once and the leading ten covering roughly 12%. This clonotype was observed many times. CDR1 DFQATT and CDR2 SNEGSKA come from the germline V gene (reference sequence). The ends lost 3 bases at V and 3 bases at J; junction bases unmatched: 7. The CDR3 length is 15 residues. The chain joins TRBV20-1 to TRBJ2-3, with 9 bases aligning to TRBD1. Source material: blood, either unsorted or a sorted T cell fraction (not recorded which). The clonotype comes from a human donor who was either an allogeneic HSCT recipient or a stem cell or donor lymphocyte infusion donor (not recorded which). It is not recorded whose cells these are; they may come from a transplant donor. The CDR3 nucleotides are TGCAGTGCTAGTTCCCCGGGACAGGGTACAGATACGCAGTATTTT. It yields the protein CSASSPGQGTDTQYF.